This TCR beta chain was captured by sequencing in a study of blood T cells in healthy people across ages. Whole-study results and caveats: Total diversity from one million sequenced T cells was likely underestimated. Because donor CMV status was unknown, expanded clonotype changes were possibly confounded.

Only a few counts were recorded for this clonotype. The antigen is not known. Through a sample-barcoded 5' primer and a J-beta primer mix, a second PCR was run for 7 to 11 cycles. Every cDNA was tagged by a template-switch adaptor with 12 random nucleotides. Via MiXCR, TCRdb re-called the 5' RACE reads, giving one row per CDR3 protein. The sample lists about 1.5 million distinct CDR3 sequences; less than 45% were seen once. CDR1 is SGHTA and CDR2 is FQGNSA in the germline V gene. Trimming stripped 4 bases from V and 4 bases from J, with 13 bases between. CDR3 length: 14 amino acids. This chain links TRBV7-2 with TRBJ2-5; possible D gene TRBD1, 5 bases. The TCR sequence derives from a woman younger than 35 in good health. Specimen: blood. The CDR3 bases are TGTGCCAGCAGCTCGCCTGACAGAGGAGAGACCCAGTACTTC. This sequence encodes CASSSPDRGETQYF.